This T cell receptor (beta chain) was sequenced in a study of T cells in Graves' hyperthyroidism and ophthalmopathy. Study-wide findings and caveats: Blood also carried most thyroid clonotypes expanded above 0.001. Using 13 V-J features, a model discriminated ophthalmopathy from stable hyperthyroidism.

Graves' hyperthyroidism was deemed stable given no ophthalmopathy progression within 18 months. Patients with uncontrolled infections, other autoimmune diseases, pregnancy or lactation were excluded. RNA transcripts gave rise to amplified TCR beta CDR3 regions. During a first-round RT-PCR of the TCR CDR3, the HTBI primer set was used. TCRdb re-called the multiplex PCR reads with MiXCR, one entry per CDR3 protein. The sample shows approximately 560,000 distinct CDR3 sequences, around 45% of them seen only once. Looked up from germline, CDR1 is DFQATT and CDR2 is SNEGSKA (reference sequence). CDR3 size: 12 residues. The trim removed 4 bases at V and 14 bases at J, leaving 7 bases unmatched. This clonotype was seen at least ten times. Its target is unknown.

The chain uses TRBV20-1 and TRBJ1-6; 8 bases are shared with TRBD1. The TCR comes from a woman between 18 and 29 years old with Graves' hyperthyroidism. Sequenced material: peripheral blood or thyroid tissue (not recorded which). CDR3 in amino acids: CSATLTGGTLHF. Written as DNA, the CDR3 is TGCAGTGCTACCCTCACAGGGGGAACCCTCCACTTT.